The 13 T cell receptor beta chains below all came from one sample that was sequenced in a study of patients and donors after allogeneic stem cell transplantation. In TCRdb, the RT-PCR reads were re-called with MiXCR into one record per CDR3 protein. Among over 65,000 distinct CDR3 sequences, about a quarter were seen once, and the ten largest hold about a quarter. Sequencing was carried out using blood, either unsorted or a sorted T cell fraction (not recorded which). The receptors were sampled from a human donor who was either an allogeneic HSCT recipient or a stem cell or donor lymphocyte infusion donor (not recorded which). It is not recorded whose cells these are; they may come from a transplant donor.

The chain links TRBV4-3 to TRBJ2-1; 7 bases line up with TRBD2. This CDR3 spans 15 amino acids. CDR1 and CDR2 from the germline V gene are LGHNA and YSLEER. V lost 0 bases to trimming and J lost 9 bases; unmatched junction nucleotides: 8. CDR3: CASSQESGTKGEQFF. The DNA of the CDR3 is TGCGCCAGCAGCCAAGAGTCCGGGACTAAGGGTGAGCAGTTCTTC.

This chain connects TRBV20-1 to TRBJ2-1; TRBD2 matches 8 bases. Per the germline V gene, CDR1 is DFQATT and CDR2 is SNEGSKA (reference sequence). CDR3 length: 14 residues. V shed 2 bases and J 7 bases; nucleotides not matched to a gene: 7. Here the CDR3 DNA reads TGCAGTGCTAGACAAGCGGGAGCGGGGAATGAGCAGTTCTTC. Its protein product is CSARQAGAGNEQFF.

The chain employs TRBV20-1 and TRBJ2-3; 10 nucleotides match TRBD1. This CDR3 is 15 amino acids long. Germline V gene lookup returns CDR1 DFQATT and CDR2 SNEGSKA (reference sequence). V was pared by 5 bases and J by 6 bases, with 11 bases of the junction left unmatched. This CDR3 is CSAEDVTGGFDTQYF. Here the CDR3 DNA reads TGCAGTGCTGAAGACGTGACAGGGGGCTTTGATACGCAGTATTTT.

This sequence joins TRBV9 and TRBJ1-4; D remains unclear. Trimming pared 0 bases from V and 6 bases from J, leaving 9 bases between. This CDR3 spans 14 amino acids. CDR1 and CDR2 (germline): SGDLS, YYNGEE. DNA for the CDR3: TGTGCCAGCAGCGTAGAAATTCGGGATGAAAAACTGTTTTTT. It encodes CASSVEIRDEKLFF.

The V call is TRBV11-3, the J call TRBJ1-3, with D unresolved. V was pared by 7 bases and J by 4 bases, with 11 bases between. The CDR3 extends over 13 amino acids. The germline CDR1 and CDR2 sequences are SGHNT and YENEEA. CDR3 sequence: CASMMGSGNTIYF. The CDR3 DNA follows: TGTGCCAGCATGATGGGATCCGGAAACACCATATATTTT.

This clonotype was observed a few times. This chain uses TRBV2 with TRBJ2-5; TRBD1 aligns across 8 bases. The germline CDR1 and CDR2 sequences are SNHLY and FYNNEI. This CDR3 is built from 12 residues. Trimming cost V 10 bases and J 4 bases; bases outside gene matches: 5. CDR3 nucleotides: TGTGCCACGACAGGGGTGGGAGAGACCCAGTACTTC. It codes for CATTGVGETQYF.

V and J are TRBV5-1 and TRBJ2-2, with 8 bases lining up with TRBD2. V trimming: 0 bases; J trimming: 6 bases; junction bases outside the gene matches: 16. CDR3 length: 19 residues. CDR1 is SGHRS and CDR2 is YFSETQ in the germline V gene. The CDR3 region has the DNA TGCGCCAGCAGCTTGGCTTGGAGCGGGAGTTCCTGGGATCCCGGGGAGCTGTTTTTT. This encodes CASSLAWSGSSWDPGELFF. The full variable domain, its missing parts supplied by reference TRBV5-1 and TRBJ2-2, is KAGVTQTPRYLIKTRGQQVTLSCSPISGHRSVSWYQQTPGQGLQFLFEYFSETQRNKGNFPGRFSGRQFSNSRSEMNVSTLELGDSALYLCASSLAWSGSSWDPGELFFGEGSRLTVL.

On this clonotype: The conserved closing phenylalanine or tryptophan is absent in this CDR3, likely reflecting a read error. The chain carries TRBV20-1 and TRBJ1-1, with no clear D. The CDR3 has 11 residues. Deletions cut 5 bases from V and 2 bases from J, with 6 bases between. Germline V lookup: CDR1 DFQATT, CDR2 SNEGSKA (reference sequence). CDR3: CSASRNTEAFL. The CDR3 nucleotides are TGCAGTGCTTCGCGAAACACTGAAGCTTTCTTG.

The V and J genes are TRBV3-1 and TRBJ2-7; 7 bases agree with TRBD2. The CDR3 consists of 16 residues. From germline, CDR1 is LGHDT and CDR2 YNNKEL (reference sequence). J gave up 0 bases and V 2 bases, and 7 bases lay outside the gene matches. The CDR3 sequence is CASSQYQRGSSYEQYF. The CDR3 coding sequence is TGTGCCAGCAGCCAATACCAGCGGGGCAGCTCCTACGAGCAGTACTTC.

The sample holds a few counts of this clonotype. V and J are TRBV10-3 and TRBJ2-1; 7 bases map to TRBD2. The trim removed 2 bases at V and 4 bases at J, leaving 8 bases unmatched. CDR3 length: 16 amino acids. Germline CDR1 and CDR2: ENHRY and SYGVKD. CDR3 in amino acids: CAISERAGLNYNEQFF. CDR3 sequence (DNA): TGTGCCATCAGTGAGAGGGCGGGACTAAATTACAATGAGCAGTTCTTC.

This clonotype was seen a handful of times. This chain connects TRBV7-3 to TRBJ2-1, with 11 bases that match TRBD2. The junction had 6 bases not matched to a gene; V was cut back by 5 bases and J by 6 bases. The CDR3 is 15 amino acids. CDR1 SGHTA and CDR2 FQGTGA come from the germline V gene. The CDR3 region is CASSPPGTSGNEQFF. In DNA form, the CDR3 reads TGTGCCAGCAGCCCACCCGGGACTAGCGGCAATGAGCAGTTCTTC.

Details on this clonotype: Mismatch with germline at one junction end may stem from a read error. The chain combines TRBV11-2 with TRBJ2-2; possibly TRBD1 for D (5 bases). CDR1 and CDR2 from the germline V gene are SGHAT and FQNNGV. The CDR3 is made up of 15 amino acids. CDR3 sequence (DNA): TGTGCCAGCAGCTTAGATCCAGGGTTGGCCGGGCAGCTGTTTTTT. Translating gives CASSLDPGLAGQLFF.

This clonotype was seen a single time. The chain recombines TRBV5-1 with TRBJ2-1; 7 nucleotides line up with TRBD2. The CDR3 runs 13 residues. The ends lost 2 bases at V and 7 bases at J; junction bases unmatched: 3. The germline gives CDR1 SGHRS, CDR2 YFSETQ. The CDR3 loop is CASSFVGGNEQFF. DNA of the CDR3: TGCGCCAGCAGCTTTGTGGGGGGGAATGAGCAGTTCTTC.